A single sample is the source of the 18 T cell receptor beta chains below, sequenced in a study of T cell repertoires in cytomegalovirus infection. These receptors have no known antigen. TCRdb passed the reads through MiXCR, listing each CDR3 protein once. The data hold about 770,000 distinct CDR3 sequences, with almost 30% observed a single time. Sequenced material: cultured CD8+ T cells from PBMCs, taken from culture after CMV antigen stimulation. Source of these receptors: a human donor in good health (CMV status not recorded). Some clones in this sample may be carry-over from other donors' samples.

The chain uses TRBV19 and TRBJ1-2, with 7 nucleotides matching TRBD1. V lost 8 bases and J lost 5; bases outside the gene matches: 11. The CDR3 contains 14 residues. Germline-derived CDR1 and CDR2 are LNHDA and SQIVND (reference sequence). The CDR3: CASLEQGFGYGYTF. The CDR3 DNA sequence: TGTGCCAGTCTCGAACAGGGGTTCGGGTATGGCTACACCTTC.

This clonotype was counted between two and nine times. The chain recombines TRBV2 with TRBJ1-1; 11 bases fit TRBD1. J was trimmed by 0 bases and V by 5 bases; bases with no gene match: 5. The CDR3 covers 16 residues. The germline CDR1 and CDR2 sequences are SNHLY and FYNNEI. The CDR3 region is CASSRDRGEMNTEAFF. In DNA, the CDR3 is TGTGCCAGCAGTCGGGACAGGGGGGAAATGAACACTGAAGCTTTCTTT.

This clonotype appeared a few times. V usage is TRBV6-2 or TRBV6-3 and J usage is TRBJ2-2; TRBD2 might be the D (6 bases). V dropped 7 bases and J dropped 0 bases, with 12 bases sitting between them. CDR1 is MNHEY, CDR2 SVGEGT, per germline. The CDR3 covers 15 residues. The CDR3 DNA reads as TGTGCCAGCACAGGAACTAGCACGAACACCGGGGAGCTGTTTTTT. This translates into CASTGTSTNTGELFF.

V gene TRBV6-5 combines with J gene TRBJ1-2, with a weak D call TRBD1 (6 bases). Germline V gives CDR1 MNHEY, CDR2 SVGAGI. This CDR3 is built from 18 residues. The V gene lost 6 bases and the J gene lost 4 bases, with 27 bases spanning the gap. CDR3 DNA sequence: TGTGCCAGCAGAGGCCGGGGGGGACAACCAGGCGCCTTCTATGGCTACACCTTC. Translated: CASRGRGGQPGAFYGYTF.

J is TRBJ2-1 and V is TRBV19, with 9 bases matching TRBD2. CDR3 size: 16 residues. With 7 bases clipped from V and 4 bases from J, the junction kept 11 bases outside the gene matches. Germline V lookup: CDR1 LNHDA, CDR2 SQIVND (reference sequence). CDR3 amino acids: CASKRGGAWGYNEQFF. CDR3 nucleotide sequence: TGTGCCAGTAAGCGCGGGGGGGCCTGGGGATACAATGAGCAGTTCTTC.

The V and J genes are TRBV6-6 and TRBJ2-5, with D perhaps matching TRBD1 or TRBD2 (5 bases each). Germline-derived CDR1 and CDR2 are MNHNY and SVGAGI (reference sequence). V lost 6 bases, J lost 13 bases, and 15 bases lay in between. CDR3 length: 11 amino acids. CDR3 sequence (DNA): TGTGCCAGCAGAGTCGGGACCGTCGTGTACTTC. It encodes CASRVGTVVYF.

This chain connects TRBV6-5 to TRBJ2-3; 9 positions match TRBD2. Unmatched junction bases numbered 11, after V lost 5 bases and J lost 2 bases. The CDR3 contains 17 residues. The germline V gene has CDR1 MNHEY and CDR2 SVGAGI. The DNA for the CDR3 is TGTGCCAGCAGTGGGGGCATAGCGGGGGAGGACACAGATACGCAGTATTTT. This encodes CASSGGIAGEDTDTQYF.

This clonotype was counted ten times or more. The chain links TRBV12-3 or TRBV12-4 to TRBJ1-2; 8 bases are shared with TRBD1. The trim removed 11 bases at V and 4 bases at J, leaving 6 bases unmatched. This CDR3 is 12 amino acids long. CDR3 region: CAAGQGGYGYTF. CDR3 DNA sequence: TGTGCCGCAGGACAGGGTGGCTATGGCTACACCTTC.

The sample holds a few counts of this clonotype. V usage is TRBV7-9 and J usage is TRBJ1-1, with TRBD1 matching over 11 bases. V lost 7 bases and J lost 3; bases outside the gene matches: 7. The CDR3 has 15 residues. Germline V CDR1 and CDR2: SEHNR, FQNEAQ (reference sequence). This CDR3 is CASIAGTGGYTEAFF. CDR3 sequence (DNA): TGTGCCAGCATCGCCGGGACAGGGGGTTACACTGAAGCTTTCTTT.

This sequence joins TRBV28 and TRBJ2-4; D gene ambiguous. Trimming took off 6 bases at V and 0 bases at J, with 12 bases between the two ends. This CDR3 region has 15 residues. The germline gives CDR1 MDHEN, CDR2 SYDVKM. The CDR3 is CASSPLLIAKNIQYF. Written as DNA, the CDR3 is TGTGCCAGCAGCCCCCTCCTTATAGCCAAAAACATTCAGTACTTC.

This clonotype was detected a few times. The CDR3 is CASSPSGSPGPEAFF. The CDR3, as DNA: TGTGCCAGCAGCCCCTCGGGCTCGCCGGGACCTGAAGCTTTCTTT. This chain links TRBV7-3 with TRBJ1-1; D is perhaps TRBD1 (5 bases). Germline loops: CDR1 SGHTA, CDR2 FQGTGA. The CDR3 has 15 amino acids. V was cut by 5 bases and J by 6 bases, with 19 bases left in between.

This clonotype appeared once. This rearrangement joins TRBV5-5 to TRBJ2-1, with D possibly TRBD2 on 5 matching bases. The V end lost 4 bases, the J end lost 7 bases, and 15 bases lay between the germline ends. The V gene's germline CDR1 is SGHKS and CDR2 YYEKEE (reference sequence). The length of the CDR3 is 14 residues. Here the CDR3 reads CASSSRTLGNEQFF. The CDR3 DNA reads TGTGCCAGCAGCAGCCGGACTCTGGGGAATGAGCAGTTCTTC.

The CDR3 reads CASSSTGGLGVDTQYF. The DNA of the CDR3 is TGTGCCAGCAGCTCAACGGGGGGGCTAGGAGTAGATACGCAGTATTTT. The chain combines TRBV7-6 with TRBJ2-3; TRBD2 matches 8 bases. J gave up 5 bases and V 4 bases, and 11 bases lay outside the gene matches. CDR1 is SGHVS and CDR2 is FNYEAQ in the germline V gene. The CDR3 totals 16 residues.

This chain uses TRBV18 with TRBJ1-2, with TRBD1 as a possible D gene (5 bases). CDR1 and CDR2 (germline): KGHSH, LQKENI. Trimming removed 6 bases at V and 0 bases at J, with 14 bases between. There are 15 residues in the CDR3. The CDR3, as DNA: TGTGCCAGCTCGTTGGACACTCCACCTAACTATGGCTACACCTTC. This codes for CASSLDTPPNYGYTF.

CDR3 in DNA: TGTGCCAGCAGCTTTGAGGAAGGGGGTACTGAAGCTTTCTTT. Encoded protein: CASSFEEGGTEAFF. The V gene is TRBV4-2, the J gene TRBJ1-1; weak D call: TRBD1 (6 bases). CDR1 is LGHNA and CDR2 is YNFKEQ in the germline V gene. The CDR3 totals 14 residues. V was clipped by 5 bases and J by 5 bases, with 15 bases between them.

This clonotype was picked up many times. The chain carries TRBV7-2 and TRBJ2-1; TRBD1 aligns across 9 bases. After removal of 5 bases from V and 4 bases from J, the junction contained 15 bases not matched to a gene. The length of the CDR3 is 18 residues. In germline, CDR1 is SGHTA, CDR2 FQGNSA. CDR3: CASSPIGTGTPPYNEQFF. CDR3 DNA: TGTGCCAGCAGCCCAATCGGGACAGGGACGCCCCCTTACAATGAGCAGTTCTTC.

This chain uses TRBV11-2 with TRBJ2-5; no firm D call. V was shortened by 0 bases and J by 4 bases, with 15 bases between the two germline ends. Germline V gene sequence: CDR1 SGHAT, CDR2 FQNNGV. There are 16 residues in the CDR3. The CDR3, as DNA: TGTGCCAGCAGCTTAGAGGTCACTCGGAATCGAGAGACCCAGTACTTC. This translates into CASSLEVTRNRETQYF. The whole variable domain, filled in from reference TRBV11-2 and TRBJ2-5, reads EAGVAQSPRYKIIEKRQSVAFWCNPISGHATLYWYQQILGQGPKLLIQFQNNGVVDDSQLPKDRFSAERLKGVDSTLKIQPAKLEDSAVYLCASSLEVTRNRETQYFGPGTRLLVL.

This clonotype was picked up many times. The rearrangement joins TRBV7-9 to TRBJ2-2, with 10 bases identical to TRBD1. Trimming cost V 5 bases and J 0 bases; bases outside gene matches: 3. Germline-derived CDR1 and CDR2 are SEHNR and FQNEAQ (reference sequence). CDR3 length: 16 residues. The CDR3 loop reads CASSVGQGTNTGELFF. CDR3 DNA sequence: TGTGCCAGCAGCGTGGGACAGGGGACGAACACCGGGGAGCTGTTTTTT.